This T cell receptor beta chain was captured in a study of T cell clones after liver transplantation. Assay used: immunoSEQ multiplex PCR; TCRdb lists only in-frame clones, some missing. The sample comprises 35,000 to 45,000 clones, about 82% of which are singletons, and approximately 2.7% rests with the top ten. V lost 5 bases and J 1 base, leaving 4 bases between the germline ends. This CDR3 is built from 12 residues. Per the germline V gene, CDR1 is LNHDA and CDR2 is SQIVND (reference sequence). This sequence joins TRBV19 and TRBJ2-3, with D uncertain. Material: CD4+ T cells from blood, obtained 24 months after liver transplant. The receptor's source is a human patient who received a liver transplant. Some T cells may trace back to the graft donor. CDR3 DNA sequence: TGTGCCAGTAGTGACCGCACAGATACGCAGTATTTT. Its translation: CASSDRTDTQYF.